Below are 7 T cell receptor beta chains sequenced from a single sample in a study of regulatory T cells in long-lasting Graves disease. Arm-PCR of CDR3 regions with iRepertoire HTBI primers generated TCR beta libraries. TCRdb reanalysed the multiplex PCR reads using MiXCR and keeps one entry per CDR3 protein. The sample records fewer than 550,000 distinct CDR3 sequences, 20% to 25% being singletons. Time point indicated: persistent/refractory GD, antithyroid drugs over 5 years with positive TRAb. Construction of the TCR library relied on RNA isolated from PBMCs. The sequenced sample was peripheral blood mononuclear cells (PBMCs), obtained when the disease was refractory, from a patient treated with antithyroid drugs. The receptors originated from a female donor with Graves disease.

The chain links TRBV7-9 to TRBJ2-7; the match to TRBD2 covers 11 bases. The CDR3 contains 18 residues. Germline lookup yields CDR1 SEHNR and CDR2 FQNEAQ (reference sequence). V lost 7 bases and J lost 2; bases outside the gene matches: 16. The CDR3: CASMQGQLAGEGTYEQYF. As DNA, the CDR3 is TGTGCCAGCATGCAAGGTCAACTAGCGGGAGAAGGGACCTACGAGCAGTACTTC.

The V call is TRBV29-1, the J call TRBJ1-2; perhaps TRBD1 as D (5 bases). Germline V gene sequence: CDR1 SQVTM, CDR2 ANQGSEA. The CDR3 loop spans 12 amino acids. V lost 5 bases and J lost 2, with 9 bases in between. Here the CDR3 DNA reads TGCAGCGTTCGGGGCGAAAACTATGGCTACACCTTC. It codes for CSVRGENYGYTF.

In its sample, this clonotype was seen once. The genes are TRBV28 and TRBJ2-5; perhaps TRBD1 as D (6 bases). Germline V gene data show CDR1 as MDHEN and CDR2 as SYDVKM. The V gene lost 3 bases and the J gene lost 5 bases, with 13 bases spanning the gap. CDR3 length equals 14 residues. The CDR3 loop is CASSFSGVRETQYF. The CDR3, as DNA: TGTGCCAGCAGTTTCTCAGGGGTGAGGGAGACCCAGTACTTC.

The V gene is TRBV30, the J gene TRBJ1-4, with 8 bases matching TRBD1. Germline V CDR1 and CDR2: GTSNPN, SVGIG (reference sequence). J gave up 2 bases and V 5 bases, and 4 bases lay outside the gene matches. CDR3 length: 14 residues. CDR3 protein: CAWDQGATNEKLFF. CDR3 DNA: TGTGCCTGGGATCAGGGGGCCACTAATGAAAAACTGTTTTTT.

The V and J genes are TRBV29-1 and TRBJ2-7, with D perhaps assigned TRBD1 or TRBD2 (5 bases each). Germline V CDR1 and CDR2: SQVTM, ANQGSEA. The length of the CDR3 is 11 residues. With 4 bases removed from V and 3 bases from J, the gap between germline ends came to 7 bases. CDR3 sequence reads: CSVGGDYEQYF. DNA for the CDR3: TGCAGCGTTGGAGGGGACTACGAGCAGTACTTC.

As concerns this clonotype: A much larger clone differs from this one at a single base, so this may be a read error. Written as DNA, the CDR3 is TGTGCCAGCAGCATCGTGGAAAAACTGTTTTTT. Protein sequence: CASSIVEKLFF. The rearrangement joins TRBV7-9 to TRBJ1-4; D remains ambiguous. Per the germline V gene, CDR1 is SEHNR and CDR2 is FQNEAQ (reference sequence). This CDR3 has 11 amino acids. The V end lost 5 bases, the J end lost 8 bases, and 6 bases lay between the germline ends.

Here the CDR3 reads CASSEGLAVAYEQYF. The CDR3 DNA follows: TGTGCCAGCAGCGAGGGACTAGCGGTTGCCTACGAGCAGTACTTC. V gene TRBV11-2 combines with J gene TRBJ2-7, with TRBD2 identical over 11 bases. CDR3 length equals 15 residues. Germline V CDR1 and CDR2: SGHAT, FQNNGV. The junction had 5 bases not matched to a gene; V was cut back by 5 bases and J by 2 bases.